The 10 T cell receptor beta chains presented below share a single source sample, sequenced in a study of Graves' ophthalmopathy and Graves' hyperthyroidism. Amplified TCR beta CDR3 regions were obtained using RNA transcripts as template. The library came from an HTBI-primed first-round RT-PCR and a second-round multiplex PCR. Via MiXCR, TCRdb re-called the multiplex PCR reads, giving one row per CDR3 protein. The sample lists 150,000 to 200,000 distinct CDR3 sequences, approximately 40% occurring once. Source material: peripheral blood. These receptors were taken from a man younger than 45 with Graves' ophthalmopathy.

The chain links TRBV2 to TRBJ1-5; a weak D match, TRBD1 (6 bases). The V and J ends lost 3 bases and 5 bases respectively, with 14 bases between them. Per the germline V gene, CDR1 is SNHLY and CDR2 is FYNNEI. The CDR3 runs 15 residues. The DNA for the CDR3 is TGTGCCAGCAGTGATTCTACGGACAGTTATCAGCCCCAGCATTTT. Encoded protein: CASSDSTDSYQPQHF.

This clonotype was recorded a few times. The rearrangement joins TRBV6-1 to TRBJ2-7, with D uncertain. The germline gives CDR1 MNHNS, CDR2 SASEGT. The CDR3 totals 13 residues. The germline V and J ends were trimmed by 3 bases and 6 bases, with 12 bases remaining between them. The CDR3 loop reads CASSEVRTTEQYF. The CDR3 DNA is TGTGCCAGCAGTGAGGTCCGTACCACCGAGCAGTACTTC.

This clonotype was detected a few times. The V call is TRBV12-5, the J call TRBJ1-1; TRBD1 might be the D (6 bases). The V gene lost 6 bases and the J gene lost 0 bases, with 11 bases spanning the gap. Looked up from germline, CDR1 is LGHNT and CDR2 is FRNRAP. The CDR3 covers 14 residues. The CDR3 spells CASGTGLLNTEAFF. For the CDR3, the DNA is TGTGCTAGTGGGACAGGACTACTGAACACTGAAGCTTTCTTT.

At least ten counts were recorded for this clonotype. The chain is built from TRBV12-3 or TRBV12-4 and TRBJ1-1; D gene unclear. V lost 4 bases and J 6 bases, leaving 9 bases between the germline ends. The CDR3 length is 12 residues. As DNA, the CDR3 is TGTGCCAGCAGTTATCGATTCCCTGAAGCTTTCTTT. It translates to CASSYRFPEAFF.

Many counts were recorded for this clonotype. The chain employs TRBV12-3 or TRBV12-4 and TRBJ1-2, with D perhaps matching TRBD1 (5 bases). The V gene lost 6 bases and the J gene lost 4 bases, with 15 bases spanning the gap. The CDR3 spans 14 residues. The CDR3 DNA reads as TGTGCCAGCAGCCTTCTCGGGACGTCCTATGGCTACACCTTC. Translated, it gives CASSLLGTSYGYTF.

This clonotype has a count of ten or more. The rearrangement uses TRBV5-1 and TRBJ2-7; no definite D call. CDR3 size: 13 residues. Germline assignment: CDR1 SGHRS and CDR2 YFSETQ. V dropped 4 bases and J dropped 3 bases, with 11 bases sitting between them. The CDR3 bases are TGCGCCAGCAGCACGGACGCATACTACGAGCAGTACTTC. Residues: CASSTDAYYEQYF.

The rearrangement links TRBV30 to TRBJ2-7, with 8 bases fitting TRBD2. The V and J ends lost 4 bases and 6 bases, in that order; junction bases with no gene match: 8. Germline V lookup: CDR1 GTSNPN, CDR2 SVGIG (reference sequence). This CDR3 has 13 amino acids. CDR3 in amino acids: CAWTSGLDFEQYF. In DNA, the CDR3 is TGTGCCTGGACTTCGGGACTAGATTTCGAGCAGTACTTC.

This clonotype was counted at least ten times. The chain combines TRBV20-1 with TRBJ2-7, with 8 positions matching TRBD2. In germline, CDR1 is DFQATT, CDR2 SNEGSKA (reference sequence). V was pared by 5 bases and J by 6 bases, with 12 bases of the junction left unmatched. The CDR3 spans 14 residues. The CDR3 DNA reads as TGCAGTGCTGTCCCCCCGGGACTAGTTTTCGAGCAGTACTTC. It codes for CSAVPPGLVFEQYF.

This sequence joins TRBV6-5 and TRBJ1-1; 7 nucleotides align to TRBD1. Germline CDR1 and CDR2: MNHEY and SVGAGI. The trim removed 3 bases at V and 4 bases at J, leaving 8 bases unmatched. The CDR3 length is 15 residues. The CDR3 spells CASSYDRVSSTEAFF. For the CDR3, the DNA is TGTGCCAGCAGTTATGACAGGGTATCGAGCACTGAAGCTTTCTTT.

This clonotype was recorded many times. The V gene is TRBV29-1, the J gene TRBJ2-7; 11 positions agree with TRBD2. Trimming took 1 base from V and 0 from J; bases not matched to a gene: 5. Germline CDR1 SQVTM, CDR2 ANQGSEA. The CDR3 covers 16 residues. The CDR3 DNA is TGCAGCGTTGAAGGACTAACTAGCGGGAGCTCCTACGAGCAGTACTTC. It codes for CSVEGLTSGSSYEQYF.